This T cell receptor beta chain stems from a study of blood T cell repertoires in COVID-19. Study information: The United States, Italy and Spain provided the acute and convalescent COVID-19 samples. PBMCs, B-cell-depleted T cells, or T cells provided the cDNA or gDNA that made up the material.

The V gene's germline CDR1 is SGHVS and CDR2 FQNEAQ. CDR3 length: 13 residues. Trimming stripped 1 base from V and 3 bases from J, with 6 bases between. Per the original methods: Cell counts per sample came from amplifying reference gene primers. Sequencing used immunoSEQ multiplex PCR; TCRdb keeps in-frame clones, though not all of them. V, J and clone size derive from that table, while D and trimming were established from the DNA sequence. This table holds roughly 200,000 clones, 89% found once. The rearrangement links TRBV7-8 to TRBJ1-1; D is unresolved. The sample comprised peripheral blood. This TCR derives from a man aged 35-49 years with acute or convalescent COVID-19. CDR3 sequence: CASSLVQYTEAFF. The CDR3 DNA reads as TGTGCCAGCAGCTTAGTGCAGTACACTGAAGCTTTCTTT.